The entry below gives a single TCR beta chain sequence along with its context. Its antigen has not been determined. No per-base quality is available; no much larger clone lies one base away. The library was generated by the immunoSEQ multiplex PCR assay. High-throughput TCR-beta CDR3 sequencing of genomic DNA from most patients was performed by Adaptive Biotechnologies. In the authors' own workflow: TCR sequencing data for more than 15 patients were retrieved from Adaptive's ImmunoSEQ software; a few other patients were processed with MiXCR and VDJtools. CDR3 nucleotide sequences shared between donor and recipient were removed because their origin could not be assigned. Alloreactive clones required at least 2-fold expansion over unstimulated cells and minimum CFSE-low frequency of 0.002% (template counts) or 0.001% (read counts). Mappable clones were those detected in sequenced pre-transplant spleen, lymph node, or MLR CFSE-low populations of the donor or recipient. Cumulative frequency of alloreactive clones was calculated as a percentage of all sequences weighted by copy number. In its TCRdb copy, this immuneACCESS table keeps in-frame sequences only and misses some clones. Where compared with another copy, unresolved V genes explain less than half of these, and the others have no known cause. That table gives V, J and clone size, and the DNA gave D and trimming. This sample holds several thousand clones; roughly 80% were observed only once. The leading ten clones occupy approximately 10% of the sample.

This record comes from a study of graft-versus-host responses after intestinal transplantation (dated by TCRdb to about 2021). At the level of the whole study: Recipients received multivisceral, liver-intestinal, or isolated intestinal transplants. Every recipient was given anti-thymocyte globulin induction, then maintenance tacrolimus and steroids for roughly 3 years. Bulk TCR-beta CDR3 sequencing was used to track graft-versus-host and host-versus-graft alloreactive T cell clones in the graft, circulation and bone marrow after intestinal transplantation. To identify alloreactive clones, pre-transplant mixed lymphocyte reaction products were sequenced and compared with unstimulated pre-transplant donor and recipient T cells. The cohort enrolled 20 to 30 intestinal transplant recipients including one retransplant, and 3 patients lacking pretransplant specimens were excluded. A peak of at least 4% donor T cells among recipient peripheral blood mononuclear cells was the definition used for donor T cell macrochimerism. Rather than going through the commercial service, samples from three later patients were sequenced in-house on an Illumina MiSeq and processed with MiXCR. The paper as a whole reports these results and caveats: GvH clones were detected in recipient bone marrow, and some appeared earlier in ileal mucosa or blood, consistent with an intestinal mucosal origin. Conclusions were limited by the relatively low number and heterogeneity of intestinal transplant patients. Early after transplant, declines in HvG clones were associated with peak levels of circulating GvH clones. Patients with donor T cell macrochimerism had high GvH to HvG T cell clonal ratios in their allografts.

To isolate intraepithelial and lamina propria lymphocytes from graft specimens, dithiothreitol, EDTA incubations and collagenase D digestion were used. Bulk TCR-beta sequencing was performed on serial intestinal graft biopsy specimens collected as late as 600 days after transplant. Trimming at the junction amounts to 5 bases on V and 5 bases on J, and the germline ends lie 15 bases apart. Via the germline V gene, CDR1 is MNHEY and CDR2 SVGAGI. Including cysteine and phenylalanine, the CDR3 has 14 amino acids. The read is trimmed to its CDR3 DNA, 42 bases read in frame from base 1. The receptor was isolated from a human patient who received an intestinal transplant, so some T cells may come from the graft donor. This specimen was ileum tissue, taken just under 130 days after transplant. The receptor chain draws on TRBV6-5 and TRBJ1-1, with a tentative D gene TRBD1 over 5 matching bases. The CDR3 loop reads CASSEWGRRTEAFF. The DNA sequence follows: TGTGCCAGCAGTGAATGGGGGAGGAGGACTGAAGCTTTCTTT.